One and the same sample provided the 11 T cell receptor beta chains below, sequenced in a study of blood T cell repertoires in COVID-19. Data came from immunoSEQ multiplex PCR; TCRdb stores just in-frame clones and leaves some out. Of 110,000 to 150,000 clones listed, 80% to 90% were seen once; the top ten hold 3.5% to 5.5%. The sample taken for sequencing was peripheral blood. The receptors stem from a woman in her thirties or forties with acute or convalescent COVID-19.

The rearrangement links TRBV19 to TRBJ1-5, with TRBD1 matching 7 bases. Germline lookup yields CDR1 LNHDA and CDR2 SQIVND (reference sequence). With 1 base clipped from V and 0 bases from J, the junction kept 9 bases outside the gene matches. The CDR3 consists of 18 residues. CDR3: CASSIVGGQDFSNQPQHF. The CDR3 DNA is TGTGCCAGTAGTATAGTGGGAGGACAGGACTTTAGCAATCAGCCCCAGCATTTT.

The gene calls are TRBV12-3 or TRBV12-4 and TRBJ2-1, with D unresolved. This CDR3 has 13 amino acids. V lost 5 bases to trimming and J lost 1 base, with 6 bases between them. CDR3 amino acids: CASSPPSYNEQFF. The CDR3 nucleotides read TGTGCCAGCAGTCCTCCGTCCTACAATGAGCAGTTCTTC.

V and J are TRBV9 and TRBJ1-2; a possible D gene is TRBD1 (6 bases). The V gene lost 3 bases and the J gene lost 4 bases, with 10 bases spanning the gap. The CDR3 has 13 residues. Germline V gives CDR1 SGDLS, CDR2 YYNGEE. In nucleotides, the CDR3 is TGTGCCAGCAGCGGACAGGATCCCTATGGCTACACCTTC. Protein sequence: CASSGQDPYGYTF.

V is TRBV12-3 or TRBV12-4 and J is TRBJ2-1; D remains ambiguous. V was pared by 3 bases and J by 9 bases, with 9 bases between. The CDR3 covers 12 residues. The CDR3 here is CASSFSTGEQFF. CDR3 sequence (DNA): TGTGCCAGCAGTTTCTCTACCGGTGAGCAGTTCTTC.

The J gene is TRBJ2-7, the V gene TRBV11-1, with a weak D call TRBD1 (6 bases). The CDR3 is made up of 13 amino acids. Germline-derived CDR1 and CDR2 are SGHAT and FQDESV (reference sequence). V was shortened by 5 bases and J by 5 bases, with 13 bases between the two germline ends. CDR3 sequence (DNA): TGTGCCAGCAGCCCGCCTAACAGGGACGAGCAGTACTTC. Translated: CASSPPNRDEQYF.

Written as DNA, the CDR3 is TGTGCCAGCAGGTTCCGGCGATCCAGACAGGACATGAACACTGAAGCTTTCTTT. The encoded protein is CASRFRRSRQDMNTEAFF. J is TRBJ1-1 and V is TRBV28; perhaps TRBD1 as D (6 bases). Trimming removed 6 bases at V and 0 bases at J, with 23 bases between. The CDR3 has 18 residues. Germline V gives CDR1 MDHEN, CDR2 SYDVKM.

The rearrangement links TRBV28 to TRBJ1-4; 9 nucleotides align to TRBD1. J lost 10 bases, V lost 1 base, and 4 bases had no gene match. This CDR3 region has 14 residues. Germline loops: CDR1 MDHEN, CDR2 SYDVKM. CDR3 nucleotides: TGTGCCAGCAGTTTATTCGACAGGGGGTCAAAACTGTTTTTT. Translation: CASSLFDRGSKLFF.

The table lists this clone with a few counts. The rearrangement joins TRBV7-3 to TRBJ2-2, with D tentatively TRBD2 (6 bases). From germline, CDR1 is SGHTA and CDR2 FQGTGA. Deletions cut 6 bases from V and 1 base from J, with 9 bases between. CDR3 length: 14 amino acids. CDR3 nucleotide sequence: TGTGCCAGCAGACGGGAGCGGAACACCGGGGAGCTGTTTTTT. Protein: CASRRERNTGELFF.

V usage is TRBV2 and J usage is TRBJ1-1; perhaps TRBD1 as D (5 bases). CDR3 size: 13 residues. CDR1 is SNHLY, CDR2 FYNNEI, per germline. Trimming stripped 10 bases from V and 6 bases from J, with 18 bases between. The CDR3 here is CATTSLSGAEAFF. CDR3 bases: TGTGCCACCACGTCCCTGTCGGGGGCTGAAGCTTTCTTT.

V gene TRBV7-9 combines with J gene TRBJ1-2; possibly TRBD1 for D (5 bases). Germline V gives CDR1 SEHNR, CDR2 FQNEAQ (reference sequence). This CDR3 region has 13 residues. The germline V and J ends were trimmed by 5 bases and 2 bases, with 9 bases remaining between them. The CDR3 DNA sequence: TGTGCCAGCAGCGCAGGGTTCAACTATGGCTACACCTTC. It encodes CASSAGFNYGYTF.

The chain combines TRBV18 with TRBJ1-2; D is ambiguous. This CDR3 comprises 16 residues. Trimming took 0 bases from V and 7 from J, leaving 18 bases between them. Germline lookup yields CDR1 KGHSH and CDR2 LQKENI. The CDR3 DNA reads as TGTGCCAGCTCACCACCGGAGAGTGCAACGGTTGGTGGCTACACCTTC. Translated: CASSPPESATVGGYTF.